Listed here are 7 T cell receptor beta chains from one sample, sequenced in a study of T cells in Graves' hyperthyroidism and ophthalmopathy. RNA transcripts served as the template for amplifying TCR beta CDR3 regions. RT-PCR in the first round (using the HTBI primer set) targeted the TCR CDR3. TCRdb recomputed calls from the multiplex PCR reads with MiXCR, one row per CDR3 protein. The sample carries around 530,000 distinct CDR3 sequences, roughly 17% recorded once. The sample comprised blood. These receptor sequences come from a young woman with Graves' ophthalmopathy.

This clonotype was observed many times. The J gene is TRBJ1-1, the V gene TRBV5-1; 11 nucleotides match TRBD1. In germline, CDR1 is SGHRS, CDR2 YFSETQ. With 4 bases clipped from V and 5 bases from J, the junction kept 4 bases outside the gene matches. This CDR3 contains 14 residues. The DNA of the CDR3 is TGCGCCAGCAGCGAACGGGACAGGGGGACTGAAGCTTTCTTT. Protein sequence: CASSERDRGTEAFF.

This clonotype appeared many times. The CDR3 DNA follows: TGTGCCAGCAGCTTAGAAGGACTAGCGGGCCAAGAGACCCAGTACTTC. Amino acid sequence: CASSLEGLAGQETQYF. The genes are TRBV11-1 and TRBJ2-5; 11 bases line up with TRBD2. The CDR3 sequence is 16 residues long. Germline assignment: CDR1 SGHAT and CDR2 FQDESV (reference sequence). Trimming took 1 base from V and 1 from J; bases not matched to a gene: 2.

With respect to this clonotype: One end of the junction varies from germline; a read error may be responsible. V is TRBV2 and J is TRBJ2-2; D uncertain. In germline, CDR1 is SNHLY, CDR2 FYNNEI. The CDR3 loop spans 13 amino acids. CDR3 sequence (DNA): TGTGCCAGCAGCCTCGCGAACAGCGGGGAGCTGTTTTTT. It translates to CASSLANSGELFF.

The chain has TRBV20-1 and TRBJ2-5; TRBD1 matches 7 bases. With 6 bases clipped from V and 2 bases from J, the junction kept 9 bases outside the gene matches. The CDR3 covers 14 residues. Germline CDR1 DFQATT, CDR2 SNEGSKA (reference sequence). CDR3 DNA: TGCAGTGCCCCAACGACAGGGAATCAAGAGACCCAGTACTTC. Translation gives CSAPTTGNQETQYF.

This clonotype was detected ten times or more. V is TRBV2 and J is TRBJ2-7; tentatively, D is TRBD1 (5 bases). The CDR3 is 15 residues long. Germline CDR1 and CDR2: SNHLY and FYNNEI. Trimming cost V 6 bases and J 1 base, with 16 bases left between them. The CDR3 protein is CASSDSRATSYEQYF. CDR3 nucleotide sequence: TGTGCCAGCAGCGACAGCAGGGCAACTTCCTACGAGCAGTACTTC.

Points on this clonotype: Sequence at one end of the junction differs from germline and may be a read error. The chain is built from TRBV12-3 or TRBV12-4 and TRBJ1-5, with unresolved D. CDR3 length equals 14 residues. The CDR3 loop reads CASSWRVSNQPPHF. For the CDR3, the DNA is TGTGCCAGCAGTTGGAGGGTCAGCAATCAGCCCCCGCATTTT.

There are many counts of this clonotype. The chain carries TRBV18 and TRBJ1-4; D remains ambiguous. Germline V CDR1 and CDR2: KGHSH, LQKENI. V dropped 4 bases and J dropped 7 bases, with 13 bases sitting between them. The CDR3 sequence is 14 residues long. CDR3 in DNA: TGTGCCAGCTCACGGGAAGCCGGCGGTGAAAAACTGTTTTTT. It translates to CASSREAGGEKLFF.